The 2 T cell receptor beta chains reported below all come from one sample, sequenced in a study of blood T cell repertoires in COVID-19. Repertoires were generated with immunoSEQ multiplex PCR, while TCRdb's copy carries only in-frame clones and drops some. Here the sample spans some 300,000 clones, approximately 91% being singletons. Sequenced material: PBMCs or T cells enriched from blood (not recorded which). The receptors were sampled from a woman aged 40 to 50 who had recovered from COVID-19.

The V gene is TRBV7-9, the J gene TRBJ1-2; 7 nucleotides align to TRBD1. The germline CDR1 and CDR2 sequences are SEHNR and FQNEAQ (reference sequence). Unmatched junction bases numbered 12, after V lost 5 bases and J lost 3 bases. CDR3 length: 16 amino acids. The CDR3 DNA is TGTGCCAGCAGCCGGTTTGGACAGGCTCTAGACTATGGCTACACCTTC. It is translated as CASSRFGQALDYGYTF.

J is TRBJ2-7 and V is TRBV7-9; D remains ambiguous. The CDR3 length is 14 residues. Trimming cost V 0 bases and J 5 bases, with 11 bases left between them. In germline, CDR1 is SEHNR, CDR2 FQNEAQ (reference sequence). Here the CDR3 DNA reads TGTGCCAGCAGCTTAGCCCCACTTCCTCACGAGCAGTACTTC. Its translation is CASSLAPLPHEQYF.